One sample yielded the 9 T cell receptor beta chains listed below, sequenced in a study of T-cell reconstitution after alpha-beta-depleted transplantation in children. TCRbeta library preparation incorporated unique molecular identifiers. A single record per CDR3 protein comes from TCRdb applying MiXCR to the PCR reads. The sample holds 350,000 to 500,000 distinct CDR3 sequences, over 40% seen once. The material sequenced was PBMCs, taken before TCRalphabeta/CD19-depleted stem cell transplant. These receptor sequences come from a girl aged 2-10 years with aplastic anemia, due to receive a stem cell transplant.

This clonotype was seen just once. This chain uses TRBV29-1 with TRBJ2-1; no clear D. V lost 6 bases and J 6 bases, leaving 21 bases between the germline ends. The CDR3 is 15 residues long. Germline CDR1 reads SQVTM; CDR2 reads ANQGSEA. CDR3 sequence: CSVRSRAFDLNEQFF. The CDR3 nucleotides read TGCAGCGTCCGGAGTCGAGCCTTTGACCTCAATGAGCAGTTCTTC.

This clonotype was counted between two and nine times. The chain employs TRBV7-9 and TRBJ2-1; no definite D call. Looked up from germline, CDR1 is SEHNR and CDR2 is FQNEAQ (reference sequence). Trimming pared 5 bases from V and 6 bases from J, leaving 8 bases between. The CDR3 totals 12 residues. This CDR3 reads CASSARSNEQFF. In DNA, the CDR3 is TGTGCCAGCAGCGCACGGTCCAATGAGCAGTTCTTC.

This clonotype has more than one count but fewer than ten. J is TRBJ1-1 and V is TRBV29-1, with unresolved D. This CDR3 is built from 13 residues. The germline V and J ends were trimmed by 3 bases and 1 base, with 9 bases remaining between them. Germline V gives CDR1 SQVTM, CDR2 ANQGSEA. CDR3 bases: TGCAGCGTTGACCCACTCGGGAACACTGAAGCTTTCTTT. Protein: CSVDPLGNTEAFF.

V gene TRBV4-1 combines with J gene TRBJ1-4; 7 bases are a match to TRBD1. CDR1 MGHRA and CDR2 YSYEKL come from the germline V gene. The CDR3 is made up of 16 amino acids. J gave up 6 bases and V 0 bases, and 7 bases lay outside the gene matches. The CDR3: CASSQETTGNYEKLFF. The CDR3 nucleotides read TGCGCCAGCAGCCAAGAAACGACAGGGAACTATGAAAAACTGTTTTTT.

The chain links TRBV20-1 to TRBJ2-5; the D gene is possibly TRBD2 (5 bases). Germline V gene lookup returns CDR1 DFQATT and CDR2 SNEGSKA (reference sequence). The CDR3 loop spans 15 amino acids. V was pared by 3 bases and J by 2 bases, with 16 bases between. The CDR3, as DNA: TGCAGTGCTAGGCCCCCCGGGGTACAACAAGAGACCCAGTACTTC. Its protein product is CSARPPGVQQETQYF.

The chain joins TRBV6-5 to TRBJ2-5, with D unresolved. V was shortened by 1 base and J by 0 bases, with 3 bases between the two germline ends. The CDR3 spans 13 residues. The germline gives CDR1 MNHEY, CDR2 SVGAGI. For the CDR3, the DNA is TGTGCCAGCAGTTACTACTACCAAGAGACCCAGTACTTC. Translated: CASSYYYQETQYF.

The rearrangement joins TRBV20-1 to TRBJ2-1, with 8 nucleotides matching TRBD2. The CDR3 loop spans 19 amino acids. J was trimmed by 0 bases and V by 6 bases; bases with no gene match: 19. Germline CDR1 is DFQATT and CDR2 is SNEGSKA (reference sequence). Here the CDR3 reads CSAPRGSSGHYSSYNEQFF. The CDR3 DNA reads TGCAGTGCCCCACGCGGTTCTAGCGGGCACTATAGCTCCTACAATGAGCAGTTCTTC.

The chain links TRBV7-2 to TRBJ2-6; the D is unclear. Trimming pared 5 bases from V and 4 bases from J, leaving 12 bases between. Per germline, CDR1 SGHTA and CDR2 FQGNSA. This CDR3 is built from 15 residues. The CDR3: CASSPFSFGANVLTF. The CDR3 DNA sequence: TGTGCCAGCAGCCCCTTTTCGTTCGGGGCCAACGTCCTGACTTTC.

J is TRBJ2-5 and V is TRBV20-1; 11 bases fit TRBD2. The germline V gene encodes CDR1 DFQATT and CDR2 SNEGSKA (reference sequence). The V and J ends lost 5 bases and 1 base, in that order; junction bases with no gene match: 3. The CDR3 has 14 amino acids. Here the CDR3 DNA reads TGCAGTGCTGCCGGGACTAGCGGCCAAGAGACCCAGTACTTC. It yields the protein CSAAGTSGQETQYF.